This TCR beta chain was identified during a study of beta chain features in type 1 diabetes. The table lists this clone with a few counts. Its cognate antigen is unknown. Expressed TCRB transcripts were sequenced after all isolated RNA was converted to cDNA. The protocol was immunoSEQ multiplex PCR, while the TCRdb copy is restricted to in-frame clones and leaves out a portion. The sample consists of hundreds of thousands of clones, over 9.5% of them appearing once. Overall study findings and caveats: In all four CD4+ subsets, TCRB CDR3 length was significantly, moderately reduced in type 1 diabetes. Naive, central memory and Treg TCRB repertoires appeared more alike in patients than in healthy donors.

Germline V gene sequence: CDR1 SGHDT, CDR2 YYEEEE. J lost 5 bases, V lost 0 bases, and 7 bases had no gene match. The length of the CDR3 is 15 residues. This clonotype was obtained from a woman between 18 and 29 years old with type 1 diabetes. The rearrangement uses TRBV5-6 and TRBJ1-1, with 7 bases identical to TRBD1. The sequenced material came from naive CD4+ T cells from blood. CDR3 sequence: CASSLAGGGRTEAFF. The CDR3 DNA is TGTGCCAGCAGCTTGGCAGGGGGAGGAAGGACTGAAGCTTTCTTT.